This T cell receptor (beta chain) was retrieved from a study of blood T cell repertoires in COVID-19. Study summary: T cells, B-cell-depleted T cells, or PBMCs provided the cDNA or gDNA that served as material.

Germline V gene data show CDR1 as MDHEN and CDR2 as SYDVKM. V gave up 2 bases and J gave up 6 bases; unmatched junction bases: 0. The CDR3 contains 13 residues. Donors were grouped by their self-reported clinical history. Per the original methods: Quantification of nucleated cells was approximated via reference gene primer amplification. Sequencing used immunoSEQ multiplex PCR; TCRdb keeps in-frame clones, though not all of them. The V and J calls and clone size were taken over from that table, and D and trimming were inferred from the DNA. The sample records around 200,000 clones, roughly 86% being singletons.

Source material: PBMCs or T cells enriched from blood (not recorded which). This chain links TRBV28 with TRBJ1-5, with TRBD1 matching over 8 bases. This sequence was found in a man aged 18 to 29 with acute COVID-19. CDR3 coding DNA: TGTGCCAGCAGTTTACAGGGGGCTCAGCCCCAGCATTTT. This sequence encodes CASSLQGAQPQHF.